This T cell receptor beta chain was identified in a study of T cells in Graves' hyperthyroidism and ophthalmopathy. Turning to the study itself: Peripheral blood was acquired at first diagnosis, ahead of any therapy whatsoever. Study-level findings and limits: In the blood, most expanded thyroid clonotypes above 0.001 appeared as well.

The CDR3 has 14 residues. Germline V gene data show CDR1 as MDHEN and CDR2 as SYDVKM. In its sample, this clonotype was seen many times. Its cognate antigen is unknown. The junction differs from germline at one of its ends, possibly a read error. Regions amplified from RNA transcripts were the TCR beta CDR3 regions. HTBI primers were the set used in a first-round RT-PCR of the TCR CDR3. Each CDR3 protein is one row after TCRdb ran MiXCR on the multiplex PCR reads. This table holds approximately 700,000 distinct CDR3 sequences, 16% found once. Hyperthyroidism had been newly diagnosed in patients aged 18 to 65, and its duration was under 2 months. Diagnostic decisions used clinical symptoms, serum thyroxine and TRAb, thyroid ultrasound and orbital computed tomography.

The source is a man younger than 35 with Graves' hyperthyroidism. The chain employs TRBV28 and TRBJ2-1; 9 bases are a match to TRBD1. The sequenced material came from blood. CDR3 bases: TGTGCCAGCAGTCTATGGACAGGGGACAATGAGCAGTTCTTC. Protein product: CASSLWTGDNEQFF.